The clone carrying this T cell receptor (beta chain) occurred once. Measured with immunoSEQ multiplex PCR; TCRdb has only the in-frame clones, and not every one. The sample has 250,000 or so clones, 70% to 90% seen once. This entry comes from a study of blood T cell repertoires in COVID-19. The germline CDR1 and CDR2 sequences are GTSNPN and SVGIG (reference sequence). The ends were cut back, 0 bases at V and 1 base at J, with 9 bases in the middle. The CDR3 length is 14 residues. The sequenced sample consisted of PBMCs or T cells enriched from blood (not recorded which). The chain recombines TRBV30 with TRBJ1-2; tentatively, D is TRBD1 (5 bases). The receptor was isolated from a woman aged 45 to 65 who had been exposed to COVID-19. The CDR3 nucleotides read TGTGCCTGGAGTGTAACAGGAAGTAACTATGGCTACACCTTC. Encoded protein: CAWSVTGSNYGYTF.